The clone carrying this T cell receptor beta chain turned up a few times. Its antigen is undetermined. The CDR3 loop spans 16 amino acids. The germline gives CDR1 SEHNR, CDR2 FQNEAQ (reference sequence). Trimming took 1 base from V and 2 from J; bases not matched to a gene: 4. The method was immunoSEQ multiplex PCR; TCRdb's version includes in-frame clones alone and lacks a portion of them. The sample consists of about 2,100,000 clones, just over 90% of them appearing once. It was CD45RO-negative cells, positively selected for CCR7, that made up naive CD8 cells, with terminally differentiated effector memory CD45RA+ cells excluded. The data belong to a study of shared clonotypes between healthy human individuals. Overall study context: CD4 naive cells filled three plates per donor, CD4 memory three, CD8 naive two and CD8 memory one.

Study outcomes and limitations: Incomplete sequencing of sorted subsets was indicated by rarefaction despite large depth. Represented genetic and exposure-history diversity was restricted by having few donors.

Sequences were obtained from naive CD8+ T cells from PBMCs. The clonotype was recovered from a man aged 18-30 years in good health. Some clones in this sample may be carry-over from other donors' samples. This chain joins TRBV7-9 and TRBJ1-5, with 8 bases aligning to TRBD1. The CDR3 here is CASSLEQGAGNQPQHF. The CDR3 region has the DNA TGTGCCAGCAGCTTAGAGCAGGGGGCGGGCAATCAGCCCCAGCATTTT.